Below are 13 T cell receptor beta chains sequenced from a single sample in a study of blood T cell repertoires in COVID-19. The protocol was immunoSEQ multiplex PCR, while the TCRdb copy is restricted to in-frame clones and leaves out a portion. This table holds more than 75,000 clones, just over 85% found once. Sequenced input: peripheral blood. All receptors derive from an elderly woman with acute or convalescent COVID-19.

The genes are TRBV5-1 and TRBJ1-2; 8 positions agree with TRBD1. The CDR3 extends over 15 amino acids. CDR1 and CDR2 from the germline V gene are SGHRS and YFSETQ. V was pared by 4 bases and J by 8 bases, with 13 bases of the junction left unmatched. The CDR3 reads CASSPPDGTGLGYTF. CDR3 nucleotide sequence: TGCGCCAGCAGCCCGCCAGACGGGACAGGCCTCGGCTACACCTTC.

V is TRBV30 and J is TRBJ2-4, with D possibly matching TRBD2 (6 bases). Germline CDR1 is GTSNPN and CDR2 is SVGIG (reference sequence). The CDR3 has 14 residues. The V gene lost 4 bases and the J gene lost 6 bases, with 16 bases spanning the gap. The CDR3 sequence: CAWNSGDGSNIQYF. The CDR3 bases are TGTGCCTGGAATTCGGGGGATGGCTCAAACATTCAGTACTTC.

This clone has a handful of counts. The chain uses TRBV7-3 and TRBJ2-7; possibly TRBD1 for D (6 bases). Germline V lookup: CDR1 SGHTA, CDR2 FQGTGA. V dropped 5 bases and J dropped 5 bases, with 13 bases sitting between them. This CDR3 comprises 13 residues. The CDR3 spells CASSQGGPDEQYF. CDR3 nucleotides: TGTGCCAGCAGCCAAGGGGGTCCTGACGAGCAGTACTTC.

The chain couples TRBV13 to TRBJ2-2; D is unresolved. This CDR3 is built from 14 residues. V shed 6 bases and J shed 3 bases, with 11 bases lying between them. The germline CDR1 and CDR2 sequences are PRHDT and FYEKMQ (reference sequence). Here the CDR3 reads CASRARVDTGELFF. Here the CDR3 DNA reads TGTGCCAGCAGGGCTCGGGTAGACACCGGGGAGCTGTTTTTT.

This chain joins TRBV5-1 and TRBJ2-5, with TRBD2 as a possible D gene (6 bases). Germline CDR1 and CDR2: SGHRS and YFSETQ. V gave up 0 bases and J gave up 5 bases, with 11 bases separating them. CDR3 size: 14 residues. The CDR3: CASSLVWGGETQYF. Written as DNA, the CDR3 is TGCGCCAGCAGCTTGGTCTGGGGAGGTGAGACCCAGTACTTC.

The V call is TRBV4-3, the J call TRBJ1-1; the D is unclear. The ends were cut back, 2 bases at V and 2 bases at J, with 6 bases in the middle. This CDR3 region has 13 residues. The germline gives CDR1 LGHNA, CDR2 YSLEER. DNA for the CDR3: TGCGCCAGCAGCCAAAATCGTAACACTGAAGCTTTCTTT. Its protein product is CASSQNRNTEAFF.

The rearrangement uses TRBV12-5 and TRBJ2-6; D unresolved. V lost 5 bases, J lost 0 bases, and 11 bases lay in between. Germline CDR1 reads LGHNT; CDR2 reads FRNRAP. The CDR3 has 16 amino acids. In DNA, the CDR3 is TGTGCTAGTGGTCTCGCTATTAGCTCTGGGGCCAACGTCCTGACTTTC. Protein: CASGLAISSGANVLTF.

The genes are TRBV19 and TRBJ2-6; D perhaps matches TRBD1 (5 bases). Germline V CDR1 and CDR2: LNHDA, SQIVND (reference sequence). The CDR3 extends over 15 amino acids. The V gene lost 7 bases and the J gene lost 0 bases, with 10 bases spanning the gap. The DNA of the CDR3 is TGTGCCAGTAAAGGGGCCAGCTCTGGGGCCAACGTCCTGACTTTC. Encoded protein: CASKGASSGANVLTF.

V usage is TRBV25-1 and J usage is TRBJ1-1; D is ambiguous. Trimming shortened V by 5 bases and J by 0 bases, and 7 bases separated the two germline ends. The CDR3 loop spans 13 amino acids. Germline V lookup: CDR1 MGHDK, CDR2 SYGVNS. The CDR3 DNA reads TGTGCCAGCAGTCGGGGATTGAACACTGAAGCTTTCTTT. Translating gives CASSRGLNTEAFF.

The rearrangement uses TRBV19 and TRBJ2-2, with no clear D. The CDR3 is 16 residues long. The germline V and J ends were trimmed by 1 base and 1 base, with 10 bases remaining between them. Germline V CDR1 and CDR2: LNHDA, SQIVND (reference sequence). DNA for the CDR3: TGTGCCAGTAGTATAGGTCAGATAATGAACACCGGGGAGCTGTTTTTT. Amino acid sequence: CASSIGQIMNTGELFF.

V usage is TRBV27 and J usage is TRBJ2-7, with TRBD2 matching 7 bases. The germline V gene has CDR1 MNHEY and CDR2 SMNVEV (reference sequence). V shed 3 bases, J shed 0 bases, and the junction held 5 bases outside the gene matches. The CDR3 is 15 residues long. In DNA, the CDR3 is TGTGCCAGCAGTTTCCGGGGGGACGGCTCCTACGAGCAGTACTTC. Amino acid sequence: CASSFRGDGSYEQYF.

The chain carries TRBV7-2 and TRBJ2-6; 11 nucleotides line up with TRBD2. The germline gives CDR1 SGHTA, CDR2 FQGNSA. V was pared by 4 bases and J by 2 bases, with 4 bases of the junction left unmatched. The CDR3 is 17 residues long. This CDR3 is CASSYRLAGTGANVLTF. DNA of the CDR3: TGTGCCAGCAGCTATCGACTAGCGGGGACTGGGGCCAACGTCCTGACTTTC.

This clone showed up just once. The V gene is TRBV9, the J gene TRBJ1-2; 7 positions agree with TRBD1. CDR1 and CDR2 from the germline V gene are SGDLS and YYNGEE. This CDR3 is built from 14 residues. J gave up 5 bases and V 1 base, and 5 bases lay outside the gene matches. This CDR3 reads CASSVRGRGYGYTF. The CDR3 bases are TGTGCCAGCAGCGTAAGGGGCAGGGGGTATGGCTACACCTTC.